Presented here are 27 T cell receptor beta chains from one specimen sequenced in a study of patients and donors after allogeneic stem cell transplantation. TCRdb reprocessed the RT-PCR reads with MiXCR, giving one entry per CDR3 protein. The repertoire holds approximately 200,000 distinct CDR3 sequences, with around two fifths as singletons. Sequenced input: blood, either unsorted or a sorted T cell fraction (not recorded which). The source is a human donor who was either an allogeneic HSCT recipient or a stem cell or donor lymphocyte infusion donor (not recorded which). It is not recorded whose cells these are; they may come from a transplant donor.

This clonotype showed up just a few times. The chain has TRBV6-2 or TRBV6-3 and TRBJ1-1; D remains ambiguous. The CDR3 runs 14 residues. CDR1 and CDR2 (germline): MNHEY, SVGEGT. With 7 bases removed from V and 3 bases from J, the gap between germline ends came to 15 bases. CDR3 sequence: CASNPMKVYTEAFF. The CDR3 DNA reads as TGTGCCAGCAACCCAATGAAGGTGTACACTGAAGCTTTCTTT.

The chain joins TRBV27 to TRBJ1-2; a weak D match, TRBD1 (6 bases). The CDR3 length is 15 residues. CDR1 MNHEY and CDR2 SMNVEV come from the germline V gene (reference sequence). Trimming stripped 4 bases from V and 3 bases from J, with 15 bases between. CDR3 sequence: CASSSPSAGDYGYTF. The CDR3, as DNA: TGTGCCAGCAGTTCCCCATCAGCAGGGGACTATGGCTACACCTTC.

The chain joins TRBV6-5 to TRBJ2-7, with TRBD2 matching over 13 bases. The V gene's germline CDR1 is MNHEY and CDR2 SVGAGI. This CDR3 has 15 residues. V shed 6 bases and J 3 bases; nucleotides not matched to a gene: 5. In DNA, the CDR3 is TGTGCCAGCAGCGCCGGGACTAGCGGGATCTACGAGCAGTACTTC. Translated, it gives CASSAGTSGIYEQYF.

This clonotype was observed a handful of times. The rearrangement links TRBV6-2 or TRBV6-3 to TRBJ2-1; TRBD2 aligns across 8 bases. Losses at the gene ends were 5 bases for V and 6 bases for J; bases not matched to a gene: 12. The CDR3 totals 16 residues. Germline V lookup: CDR1 MNHEY, CDR2 SVGEGT. The CDR3 bases are TGTGCCAGCAGTGTGGCCGAGGGACTAGGTGGCAATGAGCAGTTCTTC. Its protein product is CASSVAEGLGGNEQFF.

A few counts support this clonotype. The rearrangement joins TRBV29-1 to TRBJ1-1; D gene ambiguous. The CDR3 runs to 12 residues. Germline V gene data show CDR1 as SQVTM and CDR2 as ANQGSEA. V was clipped by 0 bases and J by 10 bases, with 12 bases between them. For the CDR3, the DNA is TGCAGCGTTGAAGATCGGAGAGGAGGAGCTTTCTTT. Protein sequence: CSVEDRRGGAFF.

This clonotype was seen only once. The CDR3 nucleotides read TGTGCCAGCAGACTCAGTGGGGGCCAGCCCCAGCATTTT. Its translation is CASRLSGGQPQHF. V usage is TRBV12-3 or TRBV12-4 and J usage is TRBJ1-5; tentatively, D is TRBD1 (6 bases). The CDR3 spans 13 residues. V was shortened by 6 bases and J by 7 bases, with 13 bases between the two germline ends.

This chain joins TRBV3-1 and TRBJ2-5; D remains unclear. The CDR3 is 17 residues long. Germline assignment: CDR1 LGHDT and CDR2 YNNKEL (reference sequence). Trimming took 0 bases from V and 1 from J, leaving 15 bases between them. The CDR3 protein is CASSQEETPVFQETQYF. The CDR3 DNA reads as TGTGCCAGCAGCCAAGAGGAAACGCCAGTCTTCCAAGAGACCCAGTACTTC.

The rearrangement joins TRBV20-1 to TRBJ2-1; perhaps TRBD1 as D (6 bases). Trimming shortened V by 2 bases and J by 3 bases, and 11 bases separated the two germline ends. Germline CDR1 and CDR2: DFQATT and SNEGSKA (reference sequence). The CDR3 covers 14 residues. The DNA of the CDR3 is TGCAGTGCTAGACAGGGGAGAGGCTACAATGAGCAGTTCTTC. Its protein product is CSARQGRGYNEQFF.

The chain combines TRBV6-5 with TRBJ2-1; 9 nucleotides agree with TRBD2. After removal of 8 bases from V and 7 bases from J, the junction contained 12 bases not matched to a gene. The germline gives CDR1 MNHEY, CDR2 SVGAGI. The CDR3 extends over 15 amino acids. The CDR3 loop reads CASVGEVAGANEQFF. The CDR3 coding sequence is TGTGCCAGCGTGGGGGAGGTAGCGGGAGCGAATGAGCAGTTCTTC.

Comment on this clonotype: The junction departs from germline at one end; a sequencing error may be responsible. This rearrangement joins TRBV12-3 or TRBV12-4 to TRBJ1-3; TRBD1 matches 7 bases. The CDR3 extends over 15 amino acids. The CDR3 sequence is CASRQQGTSGNTINF. Written as DNA, the CDR3 is TGTGCCAGCAGACAACAGGGGACATCTGGAAACACCATAAATTTT.

This sequence joins TRBV20-1 and TRBJ2-7, with 12 bases matching TRBD2. V lost 1 base and J lost 3; bases outside the gene matches: 1. The germline gives CDR1 DFQATT, CDR2 SNEGSKA (reference sequence). The CDR3 is 14 amino acids. CDR3 in amino acids: CSARGLAGDYEQYF. As DNA, the CDR3 is TGCAGTGCTAGAGGACTAGCGGGGGACTACGAGCAGTACTTC.

This clonotype was seen a few times. The chain combines TRBV5-1 with TRBJ2-2, with D possibly being TRBD2 (6 bases). Trimming removed 4 bases at V and 6 bases at J, with 16 bases between. The germline CDR1 and CDR2 sequences are SGHRS and YFSETQ. The CDR3 is made up of 15 amino acids. The DNA for the CDR3 is TGCGCCAGCAGCCCGGAGGGCGTCCGGGCCGGGGAGCTGTTTTTT. Translated, it gives CASSPEGVRAGELFF.

V gene TRBV25-1 combines with J gene TRBJ1-1; 9 nucleotides match TRBD1. J gave up 0 bases and V 7 bases, and 6 bases lay outside the gene matches. The germline CDR1 and CDR2 sequences are MGHDK and SYGVNS. This CDR3 region has 15 residues. The CDR3 DNA reads as TGTGCCAGCACCACCCGGACAGGGGTGAACACTGAAGCTTTCTTT. Encoded protein: CASTTRTGVNTEAFF. Drawing the rest from reference TRBV25-1 and TRBJ1-1, the complete variable domain is EADIYQTPRYLVIGTGKKITLECSQTMGHDKMYWYQQDPGMELHLIHYSYGVNSTEKGDLSSESTVSRIRTEHFPLTLESARPSHTSQYLCASTTRTGVNTEAFFGQGTRLTVV.

V gene TRBV7-2 combines with J gene TRBJ2-1, with D possibly being TRBD1 or TRBD2 (5 bases each). The CDR3 totals 11 residues. Trimming pared 4 bases from V and 10 bases from J, leaving 8 bases between. Germline lookup yields CDR1 SGHTA and CDR2 FQGNSA. The CDR3 DNA reads as TGTGCCAGCAGCTGGGACCTCGAGCAGTTCTTC. It codes for CASSWDLEQFF.

The chain couples TRBV9 to TRBJ1-4, with D possibly being TRBD1 (5 bases). Per the germline V gene, CDR1 is SGDLS and CDR2 is YYNGEE. Trimming removed 1 base from V and 3 bases from J, with 10 bases in between. The CDR3 runs 15 residues. CDR3 bases: TGTGCCAGCAGCGTATGGGGGAGCTCTAATGAAAAACTGTTTTTT. Translating it yields CASSVWGSSNEKLFF.

As DNA, the CDR3 is TGCGCCAGCAGCCAAGATAGTATGACCAACACAGATACGCAGTATTTT. Residues: CASSQDSMTNTDTQYF. The chain combines TRBV4-3 with TRBJ2-3; D not resolved. The germline V gene encodes CDR1 LGHNA and CDR2 YSLEER. CDR3 length: 16 residues. With 0 bases removed from V and 2 bases from J, the gap between germline ends came to 12 bases.

The chain couples TRBV28 to TRBJ1-2; TRBD1 aligns across 8 bases. With V trimmed by 3 bases and J by 10 bases, 1 base remained unmatched. This CDR3 is 11 amino acids long. CDR1 MDHEN and CDR2 SYDVKM come from the germline V gene. The CDR3 DNA reads as TGTGCCAGCAGTTTGACAGGGGCCTACACCTTC. Residues: CASSLTGAYTF.

The genes are TRBV4-3 and TRBJ2-1; tentative D call: TRBD2 (6 bases). This CDR3 has 17 amino acids. The V end lost 4 bases, the J end lost 5 bases, and 21 bases lay between the germline ends. Germline V gene data show CDR1 as LGHNA and CDR2 as YSLEER. The CDR3 DNA reads as TGCGCCAGCAGCCTTAACCATCCGGGACTGCAACACAATGAGCAGTTCTTC. It encodes CASSLNHPGLQHNEQFF.

The chain carries TRBV30 and TRBJ1-1; 7 nucleotides line up with TRBD1. V was pared by 3 bases and J by 1 base, with 8 bases of the junction left unmatched. The CDR3 sequence is 15 residues long. From germline, CDR1 is GTSNPN and CDR2 SVGIG (reference sequence). CDR3 coding DNA: TGTGCCTGGAGAGCCAAAGGGGGCAGGAACACTGAAGCTTTCTTT. This sequence encodes CAWRAKGGRNTEAFF.

This clonotype has a count of ten or more. The chain joins TRBV12-3 or TRBV12-4 to TRBJ1-1, with D possibly matching TRBD1 (6 bases). The CDR3 spans 14 residues. Trimming took 5 bases from V and 1 from J, leaving 11 bases between them. The DNA of the CDR3 is TGTGCCAGCAGTCCTGAACAGGGGAACACTGAAGCTTTCTTT. Translation gives CASSPEQGNTEAFF.

This clonotype occurred a few times. In DNA form, the CDR3 reads TGTGCCAGCAGTCCCCTCCGGAGGGGGGACTATGGCTACACCTTC. It translates to CASSPLRRGDYGYTF. V and J are TRBV27 and TRBJ1-2; a weak D match, TRBD1 (6 bases). Germline values: CDR1 MNHEY, CDR2 SMNVEV (reference sequence). The CDR3 is made up of 15 amino acids. V lost 5 bases and J 3 bases, leaving 16 bases between the germline ends.

The rearrangement uses TRBV5-1 and TRBJ1-1; no clear D. CDR3 length equals 16 residues. Per germline, CDR1 SGHRS and CDR2 YFSETQ. V lost 4 bases and J 6 bases, leaving 22 bases between the germline ends. The CDR3: CASSGSRGGLVPEAFF. The DNA for the CDR3 is TGCGCCAGCAGCGGAAGCCGGGGAGGGCTCGTCCCTGAAGCTTTCTTT.

This clonotype has more than one count but fewer than ten. The chain joins TRBV5-1 to TRBJ2-1; TRBD1 matches at 9 bases. Germline V gene sequence: CDR1 SGHRS, CDR2 YFSETQ. This CDR3 region has 14 residues. V gave up 9 bases and J gave up 6 bases; unmatched junction bases: 10. The CDR3 sequence: CATTSGTGSNEQFF. Here the CDR3 DNA reads TGCGCCACAACCTCCGGGACAGGGAGCAATGAGCAGTTCTTC. Filled out from reference TRBV5-1 and TRBJ2-1, the complete variable domain reads KAGVTQTPRYLIKTRGQQVTLSCSPISGHRSVSWYQQTPGQGLQFLFEYFSETQRNKGNFPGRFSGRQFSNSRSEMNVSTLELGDSALYLCATTSGTGSNEQFFGPGTRLTVL.

This clonotype was found once. This sequence joins TRBV5-1 and TRBJ2-5; possible D gene TRBD2, 5 bases. V lost 5 bases to trimming and J lost 5 bases, with 13 bases between them. The CDR3 totals 13 residues. Germline CDR1 and CDR2: SGHRS and YFSETQ. CDR3 nucleotide sequence: TGCGCCAGCAGACTTGGACTCGGGGAGACCCAGTACTTC. This translates into CASRLGLGETQYF.

This clonotype was detected once. The chain employs TRBV12-3 or TRBV12-4 and TRBJ1-1; D not certain. V dropped 6 bases and J dropped 5 bases, with 16 bases sitting between them. The CDR3 has 14 residues. CDR3 protein: CASSLSWRATEAFF. The CDR3 bases are TGTGCCAGCAGCTTATCGTGGAGAGCTACTGAAGCTTTCTTT.

This clonotype has more than one count but fewer than ten. This sequence joins TRBV21-1 and TRBJ1-2; no check of the table's D call, TRBD1, against the DNA was made. TRBV21-1 is a known pseudogene. The CDR3 spans 12 residues. This CDR3 reads CASKAGSWGYTF. The CDR3 DNA reads as TGTGCCAGCAAAGCAGGGTCGTGGGGCTACACCTTC.

As concerns this clonotype: As the CDR3 is not closed by the conserved phenylalanine or tryptophan, this likely results from a read error. V and J are TRBV29-1 and TRBJ1-1; 9 bases are shared with TRBD1. This CDR3 has 15 amino acids. Germline CDR1 is SQVTM and CDR2 is ANQGSEA. V lost 6 bases to trimming and J lost 4 bases; unmatched junction nucleotides: 12. CDR3 in DNA: TGCAGCGTCGATACGACGGGACAGGGCATCACTGAAGCTTTCTCT. This sequence encodes CSVDTTGQGITEAFS.